This TCR beta chain was retrieved from a study of regulatory T cells in long-lasting Graves disease. Study summary: Graves' patients who were just diagnosed had used antithyroid drugs for under 3 months.

This clonotype was observed at least ten times. The time point here: newly diagnosed GD, antithyroid drugs for less than 3 months. Researchers made the TCR library from RNA that was extracted from PBMCs. Diagnosing Graves' disease relied on the American Thyroid Association guidelines. TCR beta libraries were built with iRepertoire HTBI primers and Arm-PCR of CDR3 regions. Authors' analysis steps: Sample data revealed approximately 62 TRBV and some 14 TRBJ segments. TCRdb independently ran MiXCR on the multiplex PCR reads; one entry per CDR3 protein. Here the V and J calls rest on TCRdb's processing, not on the authors' analysis. Among under 250,000 distinct CDR3 sequences, 20% were seen once, and the ten largest hold about 14%. Sequences were derived from peripheral blood mononuclear cells (PBMCs), sampled at new diagnosis, from a patient treated with antithyroid drugs. This clonotype originated in a female donor with Graves disease.

CDR3 nucleotide sequence: TGTGCCAGCAGCTTGACCCTAGCGGGAGGGCCGTTAGTTCGGAATCGTACGCAGTATTTT. Protein: CASSLTLAGGPLVRNRTQYF. The rearrangement uses TRBV5-6 and TRBJ2-3; 12 bases agree with TRBD2. The V gene's germline CDR1 is SGHDT and CDR2 YYEEEE. This CDR3 has 20 residues. V dropped 1 base and J dropped 8; count of bases not matched to a gene: 20.